This T cell receptor beta chain originates from a study of T cell responses to AZD1222 COVID-19 vaccine. Study context: Doses given second, at about 4 or about 12 weeks, were pooled.

As regards this clone: Its antigen is currently unknown.

The study's findings and limits: Repertoire collection took place solely once the T cell response had peaked. Donors in the cohort were predominantly white British and more often female, and clonal diversity was possibly underestimated. Reportedly, nearly half of unique spike TCRs recognized epitopes outside B.1.351/B.1.1.7 mutations.

Sequenced by immunoSEQ multiplex PCR; TCRdb stores in-frame clones only, minus some. Among 150,000 or so clones listed, nearly 90% were seen once. The sample consisted of peripheral blood, taken on day 0 of AZD1222 vaccination. The TCR comes from an adult in good health.

The CDR3 bases are TGTGCCAGCAGTAAAGACAGACCTTCTCCCACAGATACGCAGTATTTT. Translating it yields CASSKDRPSPTDTQYF. V gene TRBV7-2 combines with J gene TRBJ2-3; tentatively, D is TRBD1 (5 bases). The germline V gene has CDR1 SGHTA and CDR2 FQGNSA. The V end was cut by 6 bases, the J end by 2 bases, with 18 bases between. This CDR3 has 16 amino acids.